The 30 T cell receptor beta chains reported below all come from one sample, sequenced in a study of cytomegalovirus exposure and HLA in healthy donors. Assay used: immunoSEQ multiplex PCR; TCRdb lists only in-frame clones, some missing. The data contain 120,000 or so clones, 86% of them singletons. Sequencing was carried out using PBMCs. The receptors here all came from a man aged 18 to 35 in good health and CMV-seronegative.

This sequence joins TRBV5-1 and TRBJ2-1; 13 bases agree with TRBD2. J was trimmed by 10 bases and V by 5 bases; bases with no gene match: 15. The germline gives CDR1 SGHRS, CDR2 YFSETQ. The CDR3 is made up of 17 amino acids. The chain's CDR3 is CASRFTTPGLAGKEQFF. For the CDR3, the DNA is TGCGCCAGCAGGTTCACCACACCGGGACTAGCGGGAAAAGAGCAGTTCTTC.

The J gene is TRBJ2-6, the V gene TRBV11-2; D perhaps matches TRBD2 (5 bases). The V and J ends lost 1 base and 2 bases respectively, with 6 bases between them. The germline gives CDR1 SGHAT, CDR2 FQNNGV. This CDR3 has 15 residues. CDR3 in amino acids: CASSLAGAGANVLTF. DNA for the CDR3: TGTGCCAGCAGCTTAGCCGGGGCTGGGGCCAACGTCCTGACTTTC.

This sequence joins TRBV29-1 and TRBJ1-2; D perhaps matches TRBD1 (5 bases). Trimming took off 6 bases at V and 0 bases at J, with 8 bases between the two ends. The CDR3 is 12 residues long. CDR1 is SQVTM and CDR2 is ANQGSEA in the germline V gene. CDR3 region: CSVGPANYGYTF. The CDR3 DNA reads TGCAGCGTGGGGCCGGCTAACTATGGCTACACCTTC.

This sequence joins TRBV25-1 and TRBJ2-7; D gene uncertain. The V end was cut by 5 bases, the J end by 3 bases, with 14 bases between. CDR3 length: 14 amino acids. Germline V gene sequence: CDR1 MGHDK, CDR2 SYGVNS. This CDR3 reads CASSNPGGRYEQYF. In DNA, the CDR3 is TGTGCCAGCAGTAACCCAGGTGGCCGCTACGAGCAGTACTTC.

The count of this clone is one. The chain links TRBV27 to TRBJ2-5; TRBD2 matches at 7 bases. The germline CDR1 and CDR2 sequences are MNHEY and SMNVEV (reference sequence). Trimming removed 6 bases from V and 5 bases from J; junction bases left unmatched: 9. This CDR3 spans 14 amino acids. The CDR3 coding sequence is TGTGCCAGCAGAACCCGGGGGGTGGGGGAGACCCAGTACTTC. Translation gives CASRTRGVGETQYF.

A note on this clone: A read error may account for a junction end that differs from germline. The rearrangement links TRBV9 to TRBJ1-1, with D hard to call. This CDR3 is 12 amino acids long. Germline CDR1 and CDR2: SGDLS and YYNGEE. The CDR3 nucleotides read TGTGCCAGCAGCCCCCAGAACGCTGAAGCTTTCTTT. Translation gives CASSPQNAEAFF.

This clone has just one count. The V call is TRBV5-5, the J call TRBJ1-4; TRBD1 might be the D (6 bases). Germline values: CDR1 SGHKS, CDR2 YYEKEE (reference sequence). The germline V and J ends were trimmed by 1 base and 5 bases, with 9 bases remaining between them. The CDR3 is made up of 14 amino acids. The CDR3 DNA reads TGTGCCAGCAGCTTGAGACAGGTCAATGAAAAACTGTTTTTT. Residues: CASSLRQVNEKLFF.

The chain employs TRBV7-2 and TRBJ2-3; 7 nucleotides line up with TRBD2. This CDR3 is built from 19 residues. Germline CDR1 reads SGHTA; CDR2 reads FQGNSA. With 1 base clipped from V and 0 bases from J, the junction kept 13 bases outside the gene matches. The CDR3 loop reads CASSLVMRGRRTSTDTQYF. The CDR3, as DNA: TGTGCCAGCAGCTTAGTTATGCGGGGGAGAAGGACTAGCACAGATACGCAGTATTTT.

This clone was detected a few times. As DNA, the CDR3 is TGCGCCAGCAGCTTGCAGGGACAGGGTAAGAATTCACCCCTCCACTTT. As protein: CASSLQGQGKNSPLHF. The chain employs TRBV5-1 and TRBJ1-6, with TRBD1 matching over 9 bases. CDR3 length equals 16 residues. V lost 1 base and J lost 7; bases outside the gene matches: 6. Germline-derived CDR1 and CDR2 are SGHRS and YFSETQ.

This chain uses TRBV19 with TRBJ2-1; TRBD2 agrees at 8 bases. CDR1 is LNHDA, CDR2 SQIVND, per germline (reference sequence). Trimming removed 4 bases from V and 7 bases from J; junction bases left unmatched: 15. This CDR3 comprises 17 residues. In DNA form, the CDR3 reads TGTGCCAGTAGTACCTCCCGGGGACTAGAGCGATCGAATGAGCAGTTCTTC. Its translation: CASSTSRGLERSNEQFF.

The gene calls are TRBV7-2 and TRBJ2-3, with 10 bases that match TRBD2. The length of the CDR3 is 16 residues. The germline V gene has CDR1 SGHTA and CDR2 FQGNSA. J lost 2 bases, V lost 2 bases, and 4 bases had no gene match. This CDR3 reads CASSLLLAGDTDTQYF. DNA for the CDR3: TGTGCCAGCAGCTTACTGCTAGCGGGGGACACAGATACGCAGTATTTT.

This clone appeared a few times. The gene calls are TRBV6-5 and TRBJ1-5, with D tentatively TRBD1 (6 bases). There are 15 residues in the CDR3. Trimming shortened V by 5 bases and J by 1 base, and 12 bases separated the two germline ends. CDR1 and CDR2 from the germline V gene are MNHEY and SVGAGI. The CDR3: CASSRTGTSNQPQHF. DNA for the CDR3: TGTGCCAGCAGTCGTACAGGGACCAGCAATCAGCCCCAGCATTTT.

This chain connects TRBV7-9 to TRBJ2-1; D gene unclear. The CDR3 is 10 residues long. Looked up from germline, CDR1 is SEHNR and CDR2 is FQNEAQ (reference sequence). V was pared by 3 bases and J by 15 bases, with 9 bases between. The CDR3, as DNA: TGTGCCAGCAGCTTCGACACTTTGTTCTTC. Residues: CASSFDTLFF.

CDR3 in DNA: TGTGCCAGCAGTTTATCTCACCGGGACAGGGTAATAGGCAATCAGCCCCAGCATTTT. It translates to CASSLSHRDRVIGNQPQHF. The chain has TRBV27 and TRBJ1-5; 9 bases are shared with TRBD1. CDR1 is MNHEY and CDR2 is SMNVEV in the germline V gene (reference sequence). CDR3 length: 19 residues. After removal of 0 bases from V and 2 bases from J, the junction contained 11 bases not matched to a gene.

In this sample, this clone turned up a few times. The CDR3 protein is CASSEANMKGLLETQYF. In DNA, the CDR3 is TGTGCCAGCAGTGAAGCTAATATGAAGGGGCTATTAGAGACCCAGTACTTC. The gene calls are TRBV2 and TRBJ2-5; D is possibly TRBD1 (5 bases). Germline CDR1 SNHLY, CDR2 FYNNEI. This CDR3 contains 17 residues. With 0 bases removed from V and 4 bases from J, the gap between germline ends came to 18 bases. The whole variable domain, remainder taken from reference TRBV2 and TRBJ2-5, is EPEVTQTPSHQVTQMGQEVILRCVPISNHLYFYWYRQILGQKVEFLVSFYNNEISEKSEIFDDQFSVERPDGSNFTLKIRSTKLEDSAMYFCASSEANMKGLLETQYFGPGTRLLVL.

This clone was counted between two and nine times. V usage is TRBV4-2 and J usage is TRBJ2-6; tentatively, D is TRBD2 (6 bases). Trimming took off 0 bases at V and 0 bases at J, with 6 bases between the two ends. Germline CDR1 is LGHNA and CDR2 is YNFKEQ. This CDR3 is 16 amino acids long. The CDR3 DNA sequence: TGTGCCAGCAGCCAAGAGGAGGGCTCTGGGGCCAACGTCCTGACTTTC. Translation: CASSQEEGSGANVLTF.

The chain recombines TRBV6-4 with TRBJ2-2; a weak D match, TRBD2 (5 bases). The CDR3 spans 14 residues. CDR1 is MRHNA, CDR2 SNTAGT, per germline. V lost 5 bases and J lost 6, with 13 bases in between. Here the CDR3 reads CASSPSLEAGELFF. DNA of the CDR3: TGTGCCAGCAGTCCGAGCTTGGAGGCCGGGGAGCTGTTTTTT.

This chain links TRBV10-2 with TRBJ2-7, with 7 nucleotides matching TRBD2. From germline, CDR1 is WSHSY and CDR2 SAAADI. The CDR3 contains 14 residues. Germline trimming cut 7 bases from V and 0 bases from J; bases unmatched to any gene: 6. The CDR3 spells CASIGLADSYEQYF. Here the CDR3 DNA reads TGCGCCAGCATAGGGCTAGCGGACTCCTACGAGCAGTACTTC.

The gene calls are TRBV7-9 and TRBJ2-1; weak D call: TRBD2 (7 bases). Trimming removed 9 bases from V and 4 bases from J, with 19 bases in between. Per germline, CDR1 SEHNR and CDR2 FQNEAQ (reference sequence). The CDR3 is made up of 15 amino acids. The CDR3: CASHGRGGQYNEQFF. The CDR3 DNA reads as TGTGCCAGTCACGGTAGGGGGGGGCAATACAATGAGCAGTTCTTC.

V and J are TRBV29-1 and TRBJ1-1, with D possibly matching TRBD1 (6 bases). The germline V and J ends were trimmed by 7 bases and 0 bases, with 12 bases remaining between them. Germline CDR1 and CDR2: SQVTM and ANQGSEA. The CDR3 contains 13 residues. The CDR3 coding sequence is TGCAGCGCCCGCAGGGGAATGAACACTGAAGCTTTCTTT. It yields the protein CSARRGMNTEAFF.

The chain is built from TRBV29-1 and TRBJ2-5; D unresolved. From germline, CDR1 is SQVTM and CDR2 ANQGSEA. The CDR3 length is 12 residues. The ends were cut back, 3 bases at V and 3 bases at J, with 8 bases in the middle. The CDR3 sequence: CSVDGQEETQYF. The CDR3 coding sequence is TGCAGCGTTGATGGCCAAGAAGAGACCCAGTACTTC.

The chain joins TRBV5-4 to TRBJ2-7; the match to TRBD1 covers 8 bases. This CDR3 comprises 15 residues. With V trimmed by 6 bases and J by 2 bases, 10 bases remained unmatched. Looked up from germline, CDR1 is SGHNT and CDR2 is YYREEE (reference sequence). This CDR3 is CASTGNRDRPYEQYF. The CDR3, as DNA: TGTGCCAGCACCGGGAACCGGGACAGGCCCTACGAGCAGTACTTC.

This clone appeared a single time. Here the CDR3 reads CSVEGGDFTSYNEQFF. The CDR3 DNA follows: TGCAGCGTTGAAGGCGGGGACTTCACTTCCTACAATGAGCAGTTCTTC. The V gene is TRBV29-1, the J gene TRBJ2-1; the D gene is possibly TRBD2 (6 bases). The CDR3 is 16 amino acids. Deletions cut 1 base from V and 1 base from J, with 14 bases between. In germline, CDR1 is SQVTM, CDR2 ANQGSEA.

The gene calls are TRBV5-1 and TRBJ2-7; D is ambiguous. The CDR3 length is 14 residues. Per the germline V gene, CDR1 is SGHRS and CDR2 is YFSETQ. V shed 0 bases and J shed 0 bases, with 7 bases lying between them. The CDR3 DNA sequence: TGCGCCAGCAGCTTGGGTCCAGGCTCCTACGAGCAGTACTTC. Its translation is CASSLGPGSYEQYF.

V and J are TRBV5-6 and TRBJ2-2; no firm D call. Germline V gene lookup returns CDR1 SGHDT and CDR2 YYEEEE. The CDR3 spans 13 residues. V lost 0 bases and J 5 bases, leaving 5 bases between the germline ends. This chain's CDR3 is CASSLAATGELFF. Here the CDR3 DNA reads TGTGCCAGCAGCTTGGCAGCGACCGGGGAGCTGTTTTTT.

V and J are TRBV29-1 and TRBJ2-1; TRBD2 matches 13 bases. Germline CDR1 and CDR2: SQVTM and ANQGSEA. CDR3 length: 18 amino acids. J was trimmed by 0 bases and V by 3 bases; bases with no gene match: 8. The CDR3 DNA reads as TGCAGCGTTGAGGGACTAGCGGGGATAAGGAGCTCCTACAATGAGCAGTTCTTC. Amino acids: CSVEGLAGIRSSYNEQFF.

The CDR3 is CAWGEGNWHSPLHF. CDR3 DNA sequence: TGTGCCTGGGGGGAGGGGAACTGGCATTCACCCCTCCACTTT. The chain employs TRBV30 and TRBJ1-6, with a tentative D call TRBD1 (5 bases). V lost 5 bases to trimming and J lost 8 bases, with 16 bases between them. The CDR3 has 14 residues. Germline V lookup: CDR1 GTSNPN, CDR2 SVGIG (reference sequence).

V and J are TRBV6-5 and TRBJ1-6; TRBD1 matches at 8 bases. V shed 2 bases, J shed 7 bases, and the junction held 4 bases outside the gene matches. CDR1 is MNHEY, CDR2 SVGAGI, per germline. The CDR3 consists of 15 residues. CDR3 region: CASSYRGQANSPLHF. In DNA, the CDR3 is TGTGCCAGCAGTTACAGGGGACAGGCCAATTCACCCCTCCACTTT.

The chain links TRBV2 to TRBJ2-7; 10 bases line up with TRBD1. The V gene's germline CDR1 is SNHLY and CDR2 FYNNEI. J lost 6 bases, V lost 8 bases, and 7 bases had no gene match. This CDR3 region has 13 residues. In DNA form, the CDR3 reads TGTGCCAGCGGGGGGGACAGGGGTGCCGAGCAGTACTTC. This translates into CASGGDRGAEQYF.

V usage is TRBV5-4 and J usage is TRBJ2-7; 7 bases are shared with TRBD1. V dropped 6 bases and J dropped 3; count of bases not matched to a gene: 12. Germline V CDR1 and CDR2: SGHNT, YYREEE (reference sequence). The CDR3 consists of 15 residues. CDR3 amino acids: CASTPGAGGVYEQYF. CDR3 nucleotides: TGTGCCAGCACCCCAGGGGCAGGGGGTGTCTACGAGCAGTACTTC. Full variable domain (missing parts from reference TRBV5-4 and TRBJ2-7): ETGVTQSPTHLIKTRGQQVTLRCSSQSGHNTVSWYQQALGQGPQFIFQYYREEENGRGNFPPRFSGLQFPNYSSELNVNALELDDSALYLCASTPGAGGVYEQYFGPGTRLTVT.